This T cell receptor (beta chain) is from a study of T cells in women clearing cervical HPV infection. Looking at the study overall: Women with histologically confirmed HPV16-related CIN3 or worse, 2 with invasive cancer, served as cases. Case blood drawn at lesion detection; control blood after infection cleared.

Whole-study findings and limits: Combining TCR richness with V gene abundances gave roughly 0.84 AUC.

Sequenced by immunoSEQ multiplex PCR; TCRdb stores in-frame clones only, minus some. This sample's clone table lists approximately 31,000 clones. For this clone: Its antigen is unidentified. Read data end 3 residues before the CDR3 end; the end is taken from the germline J gene.

With 0 bases removed from V and 4 bases from J, the gap between germline ends came to 7 bases. The CDR3 contains 13 residues. The germline V gene encodes CDR1 SGDLS and CDR2 YYNGEE. This rearrangement joins TRBV9 to TRBJ2-5; D gene ambiguous. This sequence was found in a woman between 18 and 75 years old with a cervical HPV16 infection that either progressed to CIN3+ or cleared (not recorded which). Material for sequencing was blood buffy coat. The CDR3 spells CASSVGPGETQYF. The CDR3 DNA, read in part, is TGTGCCAGCAGCGTAGGTCCGGGAGAGACC.